This TCR beta chain is from a study of OX40 agonist ivuxolimab in advanced cancers. Looking at the study overall: Partial response was recorded in three patients: one hepatocellular carcinoma and two cutaneous melanoma cases.

General study points: CD8+ T cells (on average) carried more expanded clones than CD4+ T cells. CD4+ and CD8+ T cells in blood underwent clonal expansion by week 6 at 0.1 to 3.0 mg/kg.

This CDR3 has 16 residues. The V gene's germline CDR1 is PRHDT and CDR2 FYEKMQ (reference sequence). V gave up 0 bases and J gave up 4 bases; unmatched junction bases: 4. A remark on this clone: What it binds is not known.

Clones were read by immunoSEQ multiplex PCR, and TCRdb kept only the in-frame ones, dropping some. The sample includes fewer than 85,000 clones, around 82% of them seen just once. This TCR was sampled from an adult with an advanced solid tumor such as melanoma, head and neck, liver or kidney cancer. The V call is TRBV13, the J call TRBJ1-5, with 9 nucleotides matching TRBD1. The specimen was CD4+ or CD8+ T cells sorted from blood, collected in a trial of the OX40 agonist ivuxolimab. The CDR3 sequence: CASSLGGQGTNQPQHF. The CDR3 DNA reads TGTGCCAGCAGCTTAGGGGGACAGGGAACAAATCAGCCCCAGCATTTT.